A single sample gave rise to the 14 T cell receptor beta chains below, sequenced in a study of human T cells and chemical hapten exposure. Noted time point: patch test 3, about 24 weeks after DPC sensitization. Treatment described: therapeutic diphenylcyclopropenone sensitization with weekly scalp DPC. TCRdb called the RACE reads again in MiXCR, with one record for every CDR3 protein. The sample lists 190,000 or so distinct CDR3 sequences, around a quarter seen once, with 2% to 2.5% in the top ten. This sample comprised whole blood, obtained in connection with sensitization to the hapten diphenylcyclopropenone (DPC). The receptor set was obtained from a woman between 40 and 55 years old with alopecia areata. Some clones in this sample may be carry-over from other donors' samples.

This clonotype was counted many times. The chain joins TRBV7-3 to TRBJ2-3; no clear D gene. The germline CDR1 and CDR2 sequences are SGHTA and FQGTGA. V was cut by 1 base and J by 0 bases, with 8 bases left in between. The CDR3 extends over 15 amino acids. The CDR3 sequence is CASSLKESSTDTQYF. DNA for the CDR3: TGTGCCAGCAGCTTAAAGGAGTCTAGCACAGATACGCAGTATTTT.

The table lists this clonotype with a few counts. The junction does not match germline at one end; this may be a read error. The genes are TRBV7-7 and TRBJ2-7; the D is unclear. The V gene's germline CDR1 is SSHAT and CDR2 FNYEAQ (reference sequence). This CDR3 contains 13 residues. The CDR3 loop is CASSPADSYEQYF. DNA of the CDR3: TGTGCTAGCAGCCCCGCGGACTCCTACGAGCAGTACTTC.

The rearrangement links TRBV9 to TRBJ1-4; D perhaps matches TRBD1 (5 bases). Trimming took off 3 bases at V and 11 bases at J, with 17 bases between the two ends. The CDR3 consists of 14 residues. Germline assignment: CDR1 SGDLS and CDR2 YYNGEE. CDR3 in DNA: TGTGCCAGCAGCGCGGGGACCACAGGAGGGAAACTGTTTTTT. This gives the protein CASSAGTTGGKLFF.

The rearrangement uses TRBV15 and TRBJ2-7, with 10 bases that match TRBD2. The germline CDR1 and CDR2 sequences are LNHNV and YYDKDF (reference sequence). This CDR3 region has 14 residues. V was pared by 3 bases and J by 7 bases, with 6 bases of the junction left unmatched. The CDR3 nucleotides are TGTGCCACCAGCAGGGCTAGCGGGAGTTGGGAGCAGTACTTC. This sequence encodes CATSRASGSWEQYF.

V is TRBV7-2 and J is TRBJ2-7; tentative D call: TRBD2 (5 bases). Germline CDR1 and CDR2: SGHTA and FQGNSA. The CDR3 contains 14 residues. V shed 1 base and J shed 3 bases, with 10 bases lying between them. The CDR3 sequence: CASSLGRSGYEQYF. CDR3 bases: TGTGCCAGCAGCTTAGGAAGGAGCGGCTACGAGCAGTACTTC.

This rearrangement joins TRBV27 to TRBJ2-3; 8 bases are shared with TRBD2. V was clipped by 4 bases and J by 3 bases; unmatched bases: 6. The CDR3 has 15 amino acids. Germline values: CDR1 MNHEY, CDR2 SMNVEV (reference sequence). The CDR3 protein is CASSSRTSTTDTQYF. The DNA of the CDR3 is TGTGCCAGCAGTTCAAGGACTAGCACGACAGATACGCAGTATTTT.

This clonotype was found a few times. The chain carries TRBV9 and TRBJ2-3, with a weak D call TRBD2 (6 bases). With 0 bases removed from V and 5 bases from J, the gap between germline ends came to 16 bases. Germline V gene data show CDR1 as SGDLS and CDR2 as YYNGEE. The CDR3 consists of 16 residues. This CDR3 is CASSVGVRGGGDTQYF. The CDR3 region has the DNA TGTGCCAGCAGCGTAGGGGTCCGTGGGGGAGGAGATACGCAGTATTTT.

The chain is built from TRBV12-3 or TRBV12-4 and TRBJ2-2; D is possibly TRBD1 or TRBD2 (5 bases each). The V and J ends lost 7 bases and 1 base respectively, with 10 bases between them. The CDR3 runs to 14 residues. CDR3 amino acids: CASTPRGNTGELFF. In DNA form, the CDR3 reads TGTGCCAGCACCCCGAGGGGGAACACCGGGGAGCTGTTTTTT.

This clonotype came up many times. This sequence joins TRBV6-2 or TRBV6-3 and TRBJ1-1; D uncertain. Per the germline V gene, CDR1 is MNHEY and CDR2 is SVGEGT. This CDR3 has 11 amino acids. Trimming cost V 6 bases and J 4 bases, with 6 bases left between them. CDR3 bases: TGTGCCAGCAGCTTGGGCACTGAAGCTTTCTTT. This translates into CASSLGTEAFF.

This clonotype was observed a handful of times. The chain carries TRBV11-2 and TRBJ2-1; the D gene could be TRBD1 or TRBD2 (5 bases each). Trimming removed 6 bases at V and 10 bases at J, with 22 bases between. The germline gives CDR1 SGHAT, CDR2 FQNNGV. This CDR3 is built from 15 residues. CDR3 sequence: CASSPGRLTQGEQFF. The CDR3 nucleotides are TGTGCCAGCAGTCCGGGGCGGCTCACCCAAGGGGAGCAGTTCTTC.

This clonotype turned up a few times. This chain uses TRBV28 with TRBJ1-3, with D unclear. The V and J ends lost 0 bases and 0 bases respectively, with 9 bases between them. Germline V gene lookup returns CDR1 MDHEN and CDR2 SYDVKM. This CDR3 contains 16 residues. Written as DNA, the CDR3 is TGTGCCAGCAGTTTATGGACGGCCAGCTCTGGAAACACCATATATTTT. Translation: CASSLWTASSGNTIYF. Using reference TRBV28 and TRBJ1-3 for the parts outside the CDR3, the full variable domain is DVKVTQSSRYLVKRTGEKVFLECVQDMDHENMFWYRQDPGLGLRLIYFSYDVKMKEKGDIPEGYSVSREKKERFSLILESASTNQTSMYLCASSLWTASSGNTIYFGEGSWLTVV.

A few counts support this clonotype. This chain links TRBV13 with TRBJ2-7, with D possibly TRBD2 on 6 matching bases. Germline V lookup: CDR1 PRHDT, CDR2 FYEKMQ (reference sequence). The CDR3 has 11 amino acids. Trimming cost V 5 bases and J 7 bases, with 9 bases left between them. In DNA form, the CDR3 reads TGTGCCAGCAGCCCAGCGGGTGAGCAGTACTTC. This codes for CASSPAGEQYF.

The chain recombines TRBV5-1 with TRBJ2-1; 9 bases map to TRBD2. CDR1 SGHRS and CDR2 YFSETQ come from the germline V gene. The CDR3 is 15 amino acids. With 3 bases clipped from V and 7 bases from J, the junction kept 8 bases outside the gene matches. CDR3 bases: TGCGCCAGCAGCTCTGGAGCGGGAGGAGGTAATGAGCAGTTCTTC. It yields the protein CASSSGAGGGNEQFF.

This chain uses TRBV6-5 with TRBJ1-1; D uncertain. The germline V and J ends were trimmed by 2 bases and 12 bases, with 16 bases remaining between them. The CDR3 consists of 13 residues. CDR1 is MNHEY, CDR2 SVGAGI, per germline. CDR3: CASSYQEAGQPFF. Written as DNA, the CDR3 is TGTGCCAGCAGTTACCAGGAGGCGGGCCAACCTTTCTTT.